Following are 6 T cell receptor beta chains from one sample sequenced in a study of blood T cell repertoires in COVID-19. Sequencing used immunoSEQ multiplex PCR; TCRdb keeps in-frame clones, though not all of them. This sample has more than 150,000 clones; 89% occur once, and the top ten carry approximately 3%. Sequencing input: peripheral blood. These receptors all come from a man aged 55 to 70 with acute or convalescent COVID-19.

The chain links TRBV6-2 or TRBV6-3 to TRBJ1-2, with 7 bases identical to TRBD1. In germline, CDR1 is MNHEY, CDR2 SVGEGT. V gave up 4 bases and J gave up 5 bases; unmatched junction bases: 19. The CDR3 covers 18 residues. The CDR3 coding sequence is TGTGCCAGCAGTTCGCCTTCAAACAGGGGATCGCTCTTTTATGGCTACACCTTC. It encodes CASSSPSNRGSLFYGYTF.

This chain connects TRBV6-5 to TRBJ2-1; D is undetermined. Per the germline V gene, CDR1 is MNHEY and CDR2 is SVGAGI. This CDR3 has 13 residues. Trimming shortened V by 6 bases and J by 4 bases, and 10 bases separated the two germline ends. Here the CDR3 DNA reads TGTGCCAGCAGATCCGACTCTTACAATGAGCAGTTCTTC. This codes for CASRSDSYNEQFF.

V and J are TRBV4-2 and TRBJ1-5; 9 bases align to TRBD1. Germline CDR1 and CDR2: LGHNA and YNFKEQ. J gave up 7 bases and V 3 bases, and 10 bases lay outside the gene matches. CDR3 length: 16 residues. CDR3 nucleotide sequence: TGTGCCAGCAGCCAGCAAGGACAGGGGAAGGGGCAGCCCCAGCATTTT. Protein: CASSQQGQGKGQPQHF.

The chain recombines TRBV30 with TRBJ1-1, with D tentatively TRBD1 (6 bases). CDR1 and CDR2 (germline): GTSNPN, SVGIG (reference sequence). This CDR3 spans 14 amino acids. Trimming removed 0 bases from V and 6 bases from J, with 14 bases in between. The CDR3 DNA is TGTGCCTGGAGTGTTCAGACAGGCAGGGCTGAAGCTTTCTTT. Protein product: CAWSVQTGRAEAFF.

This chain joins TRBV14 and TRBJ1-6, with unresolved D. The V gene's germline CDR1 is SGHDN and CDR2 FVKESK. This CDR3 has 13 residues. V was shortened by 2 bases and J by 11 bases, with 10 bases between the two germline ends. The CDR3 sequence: CASSQTTVTPLHF. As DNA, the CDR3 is TGTGCCAGCAGCCAAACAACAGTGACACCCCTCCACTTT.

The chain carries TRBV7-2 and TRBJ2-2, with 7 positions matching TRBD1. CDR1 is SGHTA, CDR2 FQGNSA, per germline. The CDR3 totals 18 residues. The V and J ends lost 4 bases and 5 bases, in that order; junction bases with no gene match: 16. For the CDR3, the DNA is TGTGCCAGCAGCTCCTTACTCTTTAGGGGGCGTGGGACCGGGGAGCTGTTTTTT. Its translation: CASSSLLFRGRGTGELFF. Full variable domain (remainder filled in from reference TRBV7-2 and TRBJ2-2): GAGVSQSPSNKVTEKGKDVELRCDPISGHTALYWYRQSLGQGLEFLIYFQGNSAPDKSGLPSDRFSAERTGGSVSTLTIQRTQQEDSAVYLCASSSLLFRGRGTGELFFGEGSRLTVL.